These T cell receptor beta chains were read from a single sample in a study of T cell responses to AZD1222 COVID-19 vaccine. Sequencing used immunoSEQ multiplex PCR; TCRdb keeps in-frame clones, though not all of them. The table lists 90,000 to 150,000 clones, over 75% of them singletons, with 5% to 7% in the top ten. The source material was peripheral blood, sampled on day 0 of AZD1222 vaccination. The receptors stem from an adult in good health. Both conserved end residues are part of each CDR3. The D gene is left open where the match is weak. Expanded clones get a size class; other rows say once, few or many, or leave the size out.

J gene,V gene,D gene,clone size,CDR3 DNA,CDR3 protein
TRBJ1-1,TRBV28,.,few,TGTGCCATCTCCGGGGGGACCCTGAACACTGAAGCTTTCTTT,CAISGGTLNTEAFF
TRBJ1-2,TRBV27,.,few,TGTGCCAGCAGTTCCCTACGGGGCTTTTCGAGGGGCTACACCTTC,CASSSLRGFSRGYTF
TRBJ2-7,TRBV6-6,TRBD2,.,TGTGCCAGCAGGGACATTACGGGGGGGCCTCGGGAGCAGTACTTC,CASRDITGGPREQYF
TRBJ2-7,TRBV27,.,.,TGTGCCAGCCGGAGGGGGCCCTACGAGCAGTACTTC,CASRRGPYEQYF
TRBJ2-2,TRBV15,.,.,TGTGCCACCAGCAGAGCGGTAGGCAGGCGGACGCTCGGGGAGCTGTTTTTT,CATSRAVGRRTLGELFF
TRBJ2-2,TRBV5-4,TRBD2,.,TGTGCCAGCAGCCCCTCCCCTAGCGGGGGAAACACCGGGGAGCTGTTTTTT,CASSPSPSGGNTGELFF
TRBJ1-5,TRBV21-1,.,.,TGTGCCAGCAGGGCGGGGGCCCCCTATCAGCCCCAGCATTTT,CASRAGAPYQPQHF
TRBJ1-1,TRBV6-5,.,.,TGTGCCAGCAGTTACCAGGGGATGAACACTGAAGCTTTCTTT,CASSYQGMNTEAFF
TRBJ2-7,TRBV5-6,.,.,TGTGCCAGCAGCACCCCAGGGGCCTCCTACGAGCAGTACTTC,CASSTPGASYEQYF
TRBJ2-7,TRBV6-5,.,.,TGTGCCAGCAGGACACACCACACTTCCTACGAGCAGTACTTC,CASRTHHTSYEQYF
TRBJ2-7,TRBV5-1,TRBD2,once,TGCGCCAGCAGCTACGGCGGGAGAAGCTCCTACGAGCAGTACTTC,CASSYGGRSSYEQYF
TRBJ1-1,TRBV15,.,.,TGTGCCACCAGCAGTTCCCGAGGCCTCACTGAAGCTTTCTTT,CATSSSRGLTEAFF
TRBJ1-3,TRBV11-2,.,.,TGTGCCAGCAGCGACTTGTACAGAAACACCATATATTTT,CASSDLYRNTIYF
TRBJ2-2,TRBV7-8,TRBD2,.,TGTGCCAGCAGCCAGGGACTAGAGAAATTGCGCACCGGGGAGCTGTTTTTT,CASSQGLEKLRTGELFF
TRBJ1-1,TRBV5-4,.,.,TGTGCCAGCAGCTTGGTGGTGGGGACTGAAGCTTTCTTT,CASSLVVGTEAFF
TRBJ1-2,TRBV28,TRBD1,.,TGTGCCATCGCTCCGGGACAGACAAATGGCTACACCTTC,CAIAPGQTNGYTF
TRBJ2-3,TRBV2,.,.,TGTGCCAGCAGCAGACAGGGAGGGGGAGATACGCAGTATTTT,CASSRQGGGDTQYF
TRBJ1-6,TRBV10-3,.,.,TGTGCCATCAGGAGCGCCGGGGGTAATTCACCCCTCCACTTT,CAIRSAGGNSPLHF
TRBJ2-1,TRBV2,.,.,TGTGCCAGTGGTGTCCACAATGAGCAGTTCTTC,CASGVHNEQFF
TRBJ2-1,TRBV11-3,TRBD2,.,TGTGCCAGCAGCTTTCGGGGGGGCGAGAATGAGCAGTTCTTC,CASSFRGGENEQFF
TRBJ1-1,TRBV6-5,.,.,TGTGCCAGCACCACCCATCGGGAGGGCAATCGAAAAGCTTTCTTT,CASTTHREGNRKAFF
TRBJ2-2,TRBV6-5,.,.,TGTGCCAGCAGTTTACAGGGTCGGGGCACCGGGGAGCTGTTTTTT,CASSLQGRGTGELFF
TRBJ2-7,TRBV4-3,TRBD2,.,TGCGCCAGCAGCCAGGTTAGCGGGGTACCCTACGAGCAGTACTTC,CASSQVSGVPYEQYF
TRBJ1-2,TRBV18,TRBD1,.,TGTGCCAGCTCACCCTCGGGACAGGAGACGAGAGGCTACACCTTC,CASSPSGQETRGYTF
TRBJ1-6,TRBV5-1,TRBD1,.,TGCGCCAGCAGCTTGGTACAGGGGGCCGAATCACCCCTCCACTTT,CASSLVQGAESPLHF
TRBJ2-7,TRBV18,.,.,TGTGCCAGCTCCCTTATCGTCGGCGAGCAGTACTTC,CASSLIVGEQYF
TRBJ1-2,TRBV7-2,.,.,TGTGCCAGCAGCACAGAGGGCAGAGCCTATGGCTACACCTTC,CASSTEGRAYGYTF
TRBJ1-5,TRBV4-2,.,.,TGTGCCAGCAGCCTCCAGGGTAGCAATCAGCCCCAGCATTTT,CASSLQGSNQPQHF
TRBJ1-1,TRBV4-2,TRBD1,.,TGTGCCAGCAGCCGTTCCGACAGGGAGGGGACTGAAGCTTTCTTT,CASSRSDREGTEAFF
TRBJ2-7,TRBV7-2,TRBD2,.,TGTGCCAGCAGCTTAGAAAGCACTAGCGGGGGGTACGAGCAGTACTTC,CASSLESTSGGYEQYF
TRBJ1-1,TRBV3-1/TRBV3-2,TRBD1,.,TGTGCCAGCAGCACGCGAGGACAGGGGGCGGGAGCTTTCTTT,CASSTRGQGAGAFF
TRBJ1-1,TRBV5-1,.,.,TGCGCCAGCAGCTTGGCCAGGGGGAACACTGAAGCTTTCTTT,CASSLARGNTEAFF
TRBJ2-2,TRBV15,.,.,TGTGCCACCAGCACCTGGGAAGCGAGCGGGGAGCTGTTTTTT,CATSTWEASGELFF
TRBJ1-6,TRBV3-1/TRBV3-2,TRBD1,.,TGTGCCAGCAGCCAGGGACAGAGTAATTCACCCCTCCACTTT,CASSQGQSNSPLHF